Each of the 20 T cell receptor beta chains below was sequenced from the same sample in a study of glioma-infiltrating T cells. Using RNA template, CDR3s of TCR alpha and beta were amplified with iRepertoire arm-PCR. Each CDR3 protein gets one entry after TCRdb re-called the multiplex PCR reads with MiXCR. The repertoire holds about 110,000 distinct CDR3 sequences, 25% to 30% seen once, with about 30% in the top ten. The sequencing input was glioma tissue, nonneoplastic brain tissue, or PBMCs (not recorded which). The receptors come from a human donor with low-grade glioma or glioblastoma, undergoing nonglioma brain surgery, or in good health (not recorded which).

This rearrangement joins TRBV18 to TRBJ1-1, with unresolved D. Germline CDR1 and CDR2: KGHSH and LQKENI. The CDR3 length is 15 residues. V lost 2 bases to trimming and J lost 8 bases, with 18 bases between them. In DNA, the CDR3 is TGTGCCAGCTCACCAATGGGTCCTCCGATTGTGGAAGCTTTCTTT. Protein sequence: CASSPMGPPIVEAFF.

Concerning this clonotype itself: No conserved phenylalanine or tryptophan ends this CDR3, so it is likely a read error. The V and J genes are TRBV6-1 and TRBJ2-7; TRBD1 aligns across 9 bases. V was clipped by 6 bases and J by 0 bases; unmatched bases: 6. The CDR3 has 15 residues. Germline CDR1 MNHNS, CDR2 SASEGT. This chain's CDR3 is CASSGQGKSSYEQYL. In DNA form, the CDR3 reads TGTGCCAGCAGCGGACAGGGGAAGAGCTCCTACGAGCAGTACCTC.

This clonotype was counted ten times or more. This chain connects TRBV6-1 to TRBJ2-2; D is ambiguous. CDR1 and CDR2 (germline): MNHNS, SASEGT. Between the trimmed V and J ends, which lost 8 bases and 3 bases, there was a span of 16 bases. CDR3 length equals 15 residues. CDR3 coding DNA: TGTGCCAGCTGGTCATTCGGCCCTGACACCGGGGAGCTGTTTTTT. Protein: CASWSFGPDTGELFF.

This clonotype was seen more than once but under ten times. This chain uses TRBV7-2 with TRBJ2-1; unclear D gene. Germline V lookup: CDR1 SGHTA, CDR2 FQGNSA. This CDR3 has 13 amino acids. V was cut by 2 bases and J by 5 bases, with 7 bases left in between. CDR3: CASSLTTHNEQFF. The CDR3 bases are TGTGCCAGCAGCTTAACGACCCACAATGAGCAGTTCTTC.

As concerns this clonotype: This may arise from a read error, as a much more abundant clone is one base away. The J gene is TRBJ1-1, the V gene TRBV29-1; 7 bases fit TRBD1. The CDR3 is made up of 15 amino acids. Germline loops: CDR1 SQVTM, CDR2 ANQGSEA. DNA for the CDR3: TGCAGCGGAATTTACAGGGGCCTCCTGGTCTCTGAAGCTTCCTTT. Translating gives CSGIYRGLLVSEASF.

This clonotype came up many times. The chain uses TRBV6-2 or TRBV6-3 and TRBJ2-7; D gene ambiguous. Per germline, CDR1 MNHEY and CDR2 SVGEGT. V dropped 4 bases and J dropped 6 bases, with 7 bases sitting between them. This CDR3 is built from 11 residues. CDR3 nucleotide sequence: TGTGCCAGCAGTTCCCCTCGCGAGCAGTACTTC. Its translation: CASSSPREQYF.

This clonotype was seen repeatedly, ten times or more. The rearrangement uses TRBV6-1 and TRBJ2-1, with D perhaps TRBD2 (6 bases). This CDR3 region has 15 residues. V shed 6 bases and J shed 0 bases, with 12 bases lying between them. Germline assignment: CDR1 MNHNS and CDR2 SASEGT. The CDR3 DNA reads as TGTGCCAGCAGCCTGCTAGCGAGCTCCTACAATGAGCAGTTCTTC. It codes for CASSLLASSYNEQFF.

The rearrangement joins TRBV30 to TRBJ1-1; 9 bases are a match to TRBD1. Losses at the gene ends were 3 bases for V and 7 bases for J; bases not matched to a gene: 3. The germline gives CDR1 GTSNPN, CDR2 SVGIG (reference sequence). The CDR3 spans 12 residues. The CDR3 region has the DNA TGTGCCTGGAGCCCGGGACAGGGTGAAGCTTTCTTT. Translating it yields CAWSPGQGEAFF.

Ten or more counts support this clonotype. This chain links TRBV28 with TRBJ1-2; D may be TRBD1 (5 bases). Trimming removed 3 bases at V and 7 bases at J, with 12 bases between. The CDR3 loop spans 13 amino acids. The germline V gene encodes CDR1 MDHEN and CDR2 SYDVKM. As DNA, the CDR3 is TGTGCCAGCAGTTTGGACATGGCGAGTGGCTACACCTTC. Translation gives CASSLDMASGYTF.

J is TRBJ1-5 and V is TRBV12-3 or TRBV12-4; D remains unclear. V was cut by 6 bases and J by 4 bases, with 13 bases left in between. CDR3 length: 14 amino acids. The DNA for the CDR3 is TGTGCCAGCAGCCAAGGAGACGCGAATCAGCCCCAGCATTTT. Its protein is CASSQGDANQPQHF.

In this sample, this clonotype turned up many times. The chain employs TRBV6-5 and TRBJ2-1; 8 bases line up with TRBD2. The CDR3 has 14 residues. CDR1 and CDR2 from the germline V gene are MNHEY and SVGAGI. V lost 2 bases, J lost 3 bases, and 0 bases stayed unmatched. CDR3 loop: CASSYTSGYNEQFF. CDR3 bases: TGTGCCAGCAGTTACACTAGCGGCTACAATGAGCAGTTCTTC.

This clonotype occurred many times. The rearrangement uses TRBV20-1 and TRBJ2-7; 8 positions agree with TRBD1. The CDR3 consists of 11 residues. J gave up 13 bases and V 5 bases, and 10 bases lay outside the gene matches. Germline lookup yields CDR1 DFQATT and CDR2 SNEGSKA (reference sequence). Here the CDR3 DNA reads TGCAGTGCTTATTTTACCGGGACAGGTTACTTC. Its protein product is CSAYFTGTGYF.

Many counts were recorded for this clonotype. This chain uses TRBV24-1 with TRBJ2-5, with a tentative D call TRBD2 (7 bases). Trimming shortened V by 2 bases and J by 4 bases, and 13 bases separated the two germline ends. The CDR3 sequence is 15 residues long. The germline V gene encodes CDR1 KGHDR and CDR2 SFDVKD. This chain's CDR3 is CATSDSRGGGETQYF. In nucleotides, the CDR3 is TGTGCCACCAGTGATTCTAGAGGGGGGGGAGAGACCCAGTACTTC.

In its sample, this clonotype was seen a few times. This chain connects TRBV30 to TRBJ1-5, with D unresolved. This CDR3 has 13 residues. CDR1 is GTSNPN, CDR2 SVGIG, per germline (reference sequence). The germline V and J ends were trimmed by 0 bases and 3 bases, with 6 bases remaining between them. The CDR3 DNA reads TGTGCCTGGAGTGTAACGGTCAATCAGCCCCAGCATTTT. Protein product: CAWSVTVNQPQHF. Complete variable domain (other parts from reference TRBV30 and TRBJ1-5): SQTIHQWPATLVQPVGSPLSLECTVEGTSNPNLYWYRQAAGRGLQLLFYSVGIGQISSEVPQNLSASRPQDRQFILSSKKLLLSDSGFYLCAWSVTVNQPQHFGDGTRLSIL.

This clonotype was seen ten or more times. The chain recombines TRBV30 with TRBJ1-5; 7 bases align to TRBD1. Germline CDR1 and CDR2: GTSNPN and SVGIG (reference sequence). Trimming at V came to 2 bases and at J to 1 base, leaving 2 bases not matched to a gene. This CDR3 spans 14 amino acids. CDR3 nucleotide sequence: TGTGCCTGGAGTCAGGGGGACAGCAATCAGCCCCAGCATTTT. Encoded protein: CAWSQGDSNQPQHF.

Concerning this clonotype itself: Given a much more abundant clone one base away, this may be a read error. Written as DNA, the CDR3 is TGCGCCAGCAGCCTCCTCAGAGGTAGCGGCTACGAGCAGTACTTC. Translated, it gives CASSLLRGSGYEQYF. This chain links TRBV4-1 with TRBJ2-7; D is possibly TRBD2 (6 bases). The length of the CDR3 is 15 residues. The V and J ends lost 4 bases and 3 bases respectively, with 16 bases between them. Germline V lookup: CDR1 MGHRA, CDR2 YSYEKL.

This clonotype was recorded at least ten times. J is TRBJ2-1 and V is TRBV4-3; D may be TRBD2 (6 bases). CDR1 is LGHNA, CDR2 YSLEER, per germline. The CDR3 runs to 17 residues. V lost 4 bases to trimming and J lost 0 bases, with 16 bases between them. The CDR3 DNA is TGCGCCAGCAGCCCAGACGGTGCGGGGCGCTCCTACAATGAGCAGTTCTTC. This sequence encodes CASSPDGAGRSYNEQFF.

This chain's CDR3 is CASSPQSILNTEAFF. The CDR3 DNA reads TGTGCCAGTTCTCCTCAGAGTATTTTGAACACTGAAGCTTTCTTT. V usage is TRBV10-3 and J usage is TRBJ1-1; D not resolved. The CDR3 totals 15 residues. Looked up from germline, CDR1 is ENHRY and CDR2 is SYGVKD. V lost 10 bases to trimming and J lost 0 bases, with 18 bases between them.

This clonotype was counted ten times or more. The J gene is TRBJ1-3, the V gene TRBV6-1; unclear D gene. Germline V CDR1 and CDR2: MNHNS, SASEGT. V dropped 4 bases and J dropped 0 bases, with 13 bases sitting between them. The CDR3 is 16 amino acids. CDR3 nucleotide sequence: TGTGCCAGCAGTGCCTTAGGACTGATCTCTGGAAACACCATATATTTT. Translated, it gives CASSALGLISGNTIYF.

V usage is TRBV10-2 and J usage is TRBJ2-1; 11 nucleotides agree with TRBD2. Germline V CDR1 and CDR2: WSHSY, SAAADI. This CDR3 has 16 residues. V lost 7 bases to trimming and J lost 2 bases; unmatched junction nucleotides: 7. CDR3 sequence (DNA): TGCGCCAGCACCCCGGGACTAGCGGCAGCCTACAATGAGCAGTTCTTC. Translated: CASTPGLAAAYNEQFF.